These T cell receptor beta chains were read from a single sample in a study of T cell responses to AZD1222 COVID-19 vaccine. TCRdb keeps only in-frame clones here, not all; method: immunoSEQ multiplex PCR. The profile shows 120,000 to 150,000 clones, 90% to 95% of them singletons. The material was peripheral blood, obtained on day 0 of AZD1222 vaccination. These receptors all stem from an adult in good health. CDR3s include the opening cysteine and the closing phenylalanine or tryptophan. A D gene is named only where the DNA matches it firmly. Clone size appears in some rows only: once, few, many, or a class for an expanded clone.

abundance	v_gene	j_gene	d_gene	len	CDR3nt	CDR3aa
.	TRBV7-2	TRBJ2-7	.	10	TGTGCCAGCGGGTACTACGAGCAGTACTTC	CASGYYEQYF
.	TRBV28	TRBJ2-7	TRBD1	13	TGTGCCAGCGGACAGGGGGCGGCGTACGAGCAGTACTTC	CASGQGAAYEQYF
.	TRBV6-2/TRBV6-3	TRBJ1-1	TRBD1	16	TGTGCCAGCAGTTACACGGGACAGGGGGCCCTCACTGAAGCTTTCTTT	CASSYTGQGALTEAFF
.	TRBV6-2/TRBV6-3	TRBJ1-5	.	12	TGTGCCAGCAGCCGAGGCGGTCAGCCCCAGCATTTT	CASSRGGQPQHF
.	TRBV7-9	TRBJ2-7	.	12	TGTGCCAGCAGCTTAGTAAGCTACGAGCAGTACTTC	CASSLVSYEQYF
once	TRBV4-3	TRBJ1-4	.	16	TGCGCCAGCAGCCACCTTGTGGAGGGCCTTAATGAAAAACTGTTTTTT	CASSHLVEGLNEKLFF
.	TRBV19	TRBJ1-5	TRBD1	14	TGTGCCAGTAGATTCCAGGGGGCTAATCAGCCCCAGCATTTT	CASRFQGANQPQHF
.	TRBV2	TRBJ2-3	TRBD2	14	TGTGCCAGCAGTGAGAGACTAGCGTCAGATACGCAGTATTTT	CASSERLASDTQYF
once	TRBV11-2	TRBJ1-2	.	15	TGTGCCAGCAGCTTAGATGAGACGCGGACGGACGGCTACACCTTC	CASSLDETRTDGYTF
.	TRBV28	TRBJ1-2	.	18	TGTGCCAGCAGTTTCGCCGGGCAGGGGAGGACATCAAACTATGGCTACACCTTC	CASSFAGQGRTSNYGYTF
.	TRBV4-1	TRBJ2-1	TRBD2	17	TGCGCCAGCAGCCAAGAGACGGCGGGAGCAGGGTACAATGAGCAGTTCTTC	CASSQETAGAGYNEQFF
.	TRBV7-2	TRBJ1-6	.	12	TGTGCCAGCAGCTCTTCTCATTCACCCCTCCACTTT	CASSSSHSPLHF
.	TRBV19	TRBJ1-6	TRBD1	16	TGTGCCAGTAACACCGTCGACAGGGGCGCGACTTCACCCCTCCACTTT	CASNTVDRGATSPLHF
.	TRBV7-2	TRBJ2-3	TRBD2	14	TGTGCCAGCAGCATCCGGGACTACACAGATACGCAGTATTTT	CASSIRDYTDTQYF
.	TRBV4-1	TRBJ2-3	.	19	TGCGCCAGCAGCCAAGCCGAGGGATCGACCAAAACACACAGATATACGCAGTATTTT	CASSQAEGSTKTHRYTQYF
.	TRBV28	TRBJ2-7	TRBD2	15	TGTGCCAGCAGTTCGGGGGGAGTGGCCTCGTACGAGCAGTACTTC	CASSSGGVASYEQYF
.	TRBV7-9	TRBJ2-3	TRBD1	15	TGTGCCAGCAGCTTAAACAGGGGACGGACAGATACGCAGTATTTT	CASSLNRGRTDTQYF
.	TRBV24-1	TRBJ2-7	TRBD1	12	TGTGCCACCAGTGATACAACAGGGGGGCAGTACTTC	CATSDTTGGQYF
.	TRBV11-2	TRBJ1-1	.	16	TGTGCCAGCAGCTTTAGGGCAGGGGCCCTAAACACTGAAGCTTTCTTT	CASSFRAGALNTEAFF
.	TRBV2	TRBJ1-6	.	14	TGTGCCAGCAGTCAACAGAGGATAAATTCACCCCTCCACTTT	CASSQQRINSPLHF
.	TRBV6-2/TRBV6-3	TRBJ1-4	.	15	TGTGCCAGCAGCCCTGGCCCGGGGAGTTCATCGAAACTGTTTTTT	CASSPGPGSSSKLFF
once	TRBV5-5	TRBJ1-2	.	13	TGTGCCAGCAGGGTAGTTGGGAACTATGGCTACACCTTC	CASRVVGNYGYTF
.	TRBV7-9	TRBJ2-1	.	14	TGTGCCAGCAGCTTAGGGACCCCCTACAATGAGCAGTTCTTC	CASSLGTPYNEQFF
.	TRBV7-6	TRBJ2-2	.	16	TGTGCCAGCAGCTCAGTTGGGGGCCGCGGCACCGGGGAGCTGTTTTTT	CASSSVGGRGTGELFF
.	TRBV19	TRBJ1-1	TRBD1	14	TGTGCCAGTAGTCAGACAGGGGGAAGGACTGAAGCTTTCTTT	CASSQTGGRTEAFF
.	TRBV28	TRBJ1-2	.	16	TGTGCCAGCAGACATAGGAAGGGGTCCTCTAGGGATGGCTACACCTTC	CASRHRKGSSRDGYTF
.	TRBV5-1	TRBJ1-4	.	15	TGCGCCAGCAGCTTGGGGACAGAGAAGAATGAAAAACTGTTTTTT	CASSLGTEKNEKLFF
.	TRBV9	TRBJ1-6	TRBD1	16	TGTGCCAGCAGCGTAGGGCCAACAGGGGGGAATTCACCCCTCCACTTT	CASSVGPTGGNSPLHF